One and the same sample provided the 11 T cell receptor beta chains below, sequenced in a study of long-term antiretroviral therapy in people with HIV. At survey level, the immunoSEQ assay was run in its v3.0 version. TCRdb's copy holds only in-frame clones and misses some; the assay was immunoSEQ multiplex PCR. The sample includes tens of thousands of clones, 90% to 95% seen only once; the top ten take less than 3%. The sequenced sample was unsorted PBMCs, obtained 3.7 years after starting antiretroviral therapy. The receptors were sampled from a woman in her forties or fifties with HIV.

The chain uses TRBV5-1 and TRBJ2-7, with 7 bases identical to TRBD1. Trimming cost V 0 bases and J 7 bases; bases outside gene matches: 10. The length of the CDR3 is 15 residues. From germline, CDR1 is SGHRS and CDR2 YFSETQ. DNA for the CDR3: TGCGCCAGCAGCTTGGGGGTTGTAGGGGGCTGGGAGCAGTACTTC. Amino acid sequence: CASSLGVVGGWEQYF.

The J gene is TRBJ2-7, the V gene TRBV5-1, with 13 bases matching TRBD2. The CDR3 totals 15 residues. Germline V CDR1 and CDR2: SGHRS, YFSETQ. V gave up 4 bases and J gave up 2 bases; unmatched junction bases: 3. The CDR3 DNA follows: TGCGCCAGCAGCGGAGGACTAGCGGGGGCCTACGAGCAGTACTTC. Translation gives CASSGGLAGAYEQYF.

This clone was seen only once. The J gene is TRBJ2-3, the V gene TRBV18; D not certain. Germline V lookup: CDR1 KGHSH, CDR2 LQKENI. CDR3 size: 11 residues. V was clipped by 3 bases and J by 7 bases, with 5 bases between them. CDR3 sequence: CASSPSNTQYF. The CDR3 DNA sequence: TGTGCCAGCTCACCCTCAAATACGCAGTATTTT.

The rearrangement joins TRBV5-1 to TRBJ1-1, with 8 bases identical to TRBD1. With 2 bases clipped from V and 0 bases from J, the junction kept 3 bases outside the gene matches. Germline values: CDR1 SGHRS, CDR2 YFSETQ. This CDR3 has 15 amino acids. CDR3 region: CASSFGQGLNTEAFF. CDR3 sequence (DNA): TGCGCCAGCAGCTTCGGACAGGGCCTGAACACTGAAGCTTTCTTT.

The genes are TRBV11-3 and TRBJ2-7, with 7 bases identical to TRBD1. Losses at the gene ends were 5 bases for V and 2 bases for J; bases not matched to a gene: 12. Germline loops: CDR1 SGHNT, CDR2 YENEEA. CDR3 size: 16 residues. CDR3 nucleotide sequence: TGTGCCAGCAGCGAAAACCGGGACAGTAAGGCCTACGAGCAGTACTTC. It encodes CASSENRDSKAYEQYF.

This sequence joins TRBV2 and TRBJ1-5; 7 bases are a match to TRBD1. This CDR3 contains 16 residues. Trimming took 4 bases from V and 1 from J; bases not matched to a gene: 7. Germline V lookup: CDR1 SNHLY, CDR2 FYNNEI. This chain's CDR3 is CASSAPGRGSNQPQHF. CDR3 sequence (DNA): TGTGCCAGCAGTGCACCTGGCAGGGGGAGCAATCAGCCCCAGCATTTT. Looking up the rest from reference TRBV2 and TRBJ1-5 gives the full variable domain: EPEVTQTPSHQVTQMGQEVILRCVPISNHLYFYWYRQILGQKVEFLVSFYNNEISEKSEIFDDQFSVERPDGSNFTLKIRSTKLEDSAMYFCASSAPGRGSNQPQHFGDGTRLSIL.

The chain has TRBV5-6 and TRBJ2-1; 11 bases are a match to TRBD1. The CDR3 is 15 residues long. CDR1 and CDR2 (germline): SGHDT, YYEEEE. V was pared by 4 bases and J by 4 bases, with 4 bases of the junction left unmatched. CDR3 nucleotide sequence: TGTGCCAGCAGCGGGGGGACAGGGGGATACAATGAGCAGTTCTTC. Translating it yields CASSGGTGGYNEQFF.

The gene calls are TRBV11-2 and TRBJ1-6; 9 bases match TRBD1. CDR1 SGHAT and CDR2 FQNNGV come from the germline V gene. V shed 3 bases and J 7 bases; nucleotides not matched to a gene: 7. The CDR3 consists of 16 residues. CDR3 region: CASSFFSTGGNSPLHF. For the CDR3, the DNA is TGTGCCAGCAGCTTTTTCTCGACAGGGGGAAATTCACCCCTCCACTTT.

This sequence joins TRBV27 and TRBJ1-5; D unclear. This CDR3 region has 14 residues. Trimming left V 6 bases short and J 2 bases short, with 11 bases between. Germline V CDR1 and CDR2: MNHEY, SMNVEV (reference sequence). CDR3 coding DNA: TGTGCCAGCAGGTCCCTGATTGGCAATCAGCCCCAGCATTTT. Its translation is CASRSLIGNQPQHF.

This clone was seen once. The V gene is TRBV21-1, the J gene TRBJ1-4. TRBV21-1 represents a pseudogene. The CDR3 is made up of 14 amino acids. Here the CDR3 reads CASSKSAGGEKLFF. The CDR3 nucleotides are TGTGCCAGCAGCAAATCAGCGGGCGGTGAAAAACTGTTTTTT.

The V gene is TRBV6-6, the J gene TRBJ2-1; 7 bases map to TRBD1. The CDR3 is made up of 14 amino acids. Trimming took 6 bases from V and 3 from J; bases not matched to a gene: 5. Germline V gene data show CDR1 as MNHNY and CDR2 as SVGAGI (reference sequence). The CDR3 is CASSQDRDYNEQFF. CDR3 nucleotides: TGTGCCAGCAGCCAAGACAGGGACTACAATGAGCAGTTCTTC.